Presented here are 21 T cell receptor beta chains from one specimen sequenced in a study of CD8 T cells in ankylosing spondylitis. TCRdb processed the 5' RACE reads anew with MiXCR; each CDR3 protein has one entry. The sample holds approximately 540,000 distinct CDR3 sequences, approximately 12% seen once. These TCRs are of unknown antigen specificity. Overall study findings and caveats: A motif of eight highly homologous TCR beta variants was seen as apparently characteristic of ankylosing spondylitis blood.

Material: blood, either unsorted or a sorted T cell fraction (not recorded which). These receptors came from a male donor with ankylosing spondylitis.

The sample holds a few counts of this clonotype. The chain recombines TRBV5-5 with TRBJ2-5; the match to TRBD1 covers 7 bases. Trimming took 3 bases from V and 2 from J; bases not matched to a gene: 7. The CDR3 runs to 15 residues. Germline V gene lookup returns CDR1 SGHKS and CDR2 YYEKEE (reference sequence). The CDR3 protein is CASSSTDREQETQYF. The CDR3, as DNA: TGTGCCAGCAGCTCCACAGACAGGGAGCAAGAGACCCAGTACTTC.

This clonotype turned up a few times. The V call is TRBV3-1, the J call TRBJ2-5; no clear D. V lost 0 bases, J lost 4 bases, and 12 bases lay in between. Germline V gene sequence: CDR1 LGHDT, CDR2 YNNKEL (reference sequence). The length of the CDR3 is 15 residues. The CDR3 is CASSQDLVLTETQYF. DNA for the CDR3: TGTGCCAGCAGCCAAGATCTGGTTCTCACAGAGACCCAGTACTTC.

This clonotype was seen only a few times. The chain is built from TRBV11-3 and TRBJ2-7; 7 positions agree with TRBD1. From germline, CDR1 is SGHNT and CDR2 YENEEA. The CDR3 is 14 amino acids. V was clipped by 5 bases and J by 3 bases; unmatched bases: 7. The CDR3 loop is CASSRTGWDYEQYF. DNA of the CDR3: TGTGCCAGCAGCCGGACAGGATGGGACTACGAGCAGTACTTC.

This clonotype came up many times. The rearrangement joins TRBV12-3 or TRBV12-4 to TRBJ2-7; 7 bases align to TRBD2. With V trimmed by 3 bases and J by 3 bases, 8 bases remained unmatched. The CDR3 spans 15 residues. CDR3: CASSFASGGGYEQYF. The CDR3 DNA reads as TGTGCCAGCAGTTTCGCTAGCGGAGGAGGCTACGAGCAGTACTTC.

Of note for this clonotype: One base away lies a much larger clone, so this may be a sequencing read error. The chain links TRBV6-5 to TRBJ1-5; 8 bases fit TRBD1. The V gene's germline CDR1 is MNHEY and CDR2 SVGAGI. This CDR3 has 15 amino acids. The V gene end was trimmed by 7 bases and the J gene end by 6 bases; junction bases not matched to a gene: 11. CDR3 loop: CASIYDRGGSQPQHF. CDR3 bases: TGTGCCAGCATTTATGACAGGGGTGGCAGTCAGCCCCAGCATTTT.

This sequence joins TRBV7-8 and TRBJ2-7, with D perhaps matching TRBD2 (6 bases). Germline assignment: CDR1 SGHVS and CDR2 FQNEAQ. Trimming shortened V by 4 bases and J by 3 bases, and 10 bases separated the two germline ends. This CDR3 contains 13 residues. The CDR3, as DNA: TGTGCCAGCAGCTCGGGACTCCTCTACGAGCAGTACTTC. Amino acids: CASSSGLLYEQYF.

This clonotype came up many times. The genes are TRBV28 and TRBJ2-7; D is possibly TRBD1 (6 bases). The V end was cut by 2 bases, the J end by 4 bases, with 15 bases between. The germline CDR1 and CDR2 sequences are MDHEN and SYDVKM. CDR3 length: 15 amino acids. Here the CDR3 reads CASSLTPQGRYEQYF. The CDR3 coding sequence is TGTGCCAGCAGTTTAACGCCACAGGGTCGGTACGAGCAGTACTTC.

This clonotype was observed a handful of times. The rearrangement uses TRBV5-1 and TRBJ2-7, with D perhaps matching TRBD2 (5 bases). The CDR3 covers 14 residues. V lost 2 bases, J lost 4 bases, and 13 bases lay in between. Looked up from germline, CDR1 is SGHRS and CDR2 is YFSETQ. CDR3 coding DNA: TGCGCCAGCAGCTTTATAGGGAGTTCGTACGAGCAGTACTTC. Its protein product is CASSFIGSSYEQYF.

The chain links TRBV9 to TRBJ2-1; TRBD2 matches 10 bases. The CDR3 is made up of 15 amino acids. Germline CDR1 SGDLS, CDR2 YYNGEE. Unmatched junction bases numbered 8, after V lost 3 bases and J lost 8 bases. The CDR3 spells CASSASGRAADEQFF. The CDR3 DNA reads as TGTGCCAGCAGCGCGAGCGGGAGGGCCGCGGATGAGCAGTTCTTC.

V gene TRBV5-1 combines with J gene TRBJ1-5, with D perhaps TRBD1 (5 bases). CDR1 is SGHRS and CDR2 is YFSETQ in the germline V gene. The CDR3 is 15 amino acids. The germline V and J ends were trimmed by 5 bases and 5 bases, with 17 bases remaining between them. CDR3 nucleotides: TGCGCCAGCAGAGCGGGGGGGGGTCGCGATCAGCCCCAGCATTTT. It translates to CASRAGGGRDQPQHF.

The chain has TRBV6-5 and TRBJ2-7; 10 bases align to TRBD2. Germline V gene data show CDR1 as MNHEY and CDR2 as SVGAGI. The CDR3 has 18 residues. J gave up 2 bases and V 0 bases, and 10 bases lay outside the gene matches. In DNA form, the CDR3 reads TGTGCCAGCAGTTACTCGCCCTCCCTAGCGGGAGTAACCTACGAGCAGTACTTC. Amino acid sequence: CASSYSPSLAGVTYEQYF.

This clonotype appeared a few times. The gene calls are TRBV7-8 and TRBJ2-1; 11 bases are a match to TRBD2. V gave up 2 bases and J gave up 6 bases; unmatched junction bases: 9. Germline CDR1 and CDR2: SGHVS and FQNEAQ. This CDR3 is 17 amino acids long. For the CDR3, the DNA is TGTGCCAGCAGCTTAAGTCTAGCGGGAGGTACCCCCAATGAGCAGTTCTTC. This translates into CASSLSLAGGTPNEQFF. The entire variable domain, with the rest obtained from reference TRBV7-8 and TRBJ2-1, is as follows: GAGVSQSPRYKVAKRGQDVALRCDPISGHVSLFWYQQALGQGPEFLTYFQNEAQLDKSGLPSDRFFAERPEGSVSTLKIQRTQQEDSAVYLCASSLSLAGGTPNEQFFGPGTRLTVL.

This clonotype was picked up a small number of times. The CDR3 DNA reads TGTGCCAGCAGCTTAGAGGGACAGGGGGCGAGGGAGCTGTTTTTT. Its translation: CASSLEGQGARELFF. The genes are TRBV11-1 and TRBJ2-2; 12 nucleotides line up with TRBD1. The V gene end was trimmed by 1 base and the J gene end by 9 bases; junction bases not matched to a gene: 3. Germline CDR1 is SGHAT and CDR2 is FQDESV (reference sequence). The CDR3 covers 15 residues.

This clonotype was seen at least ten times. V is TRBV20-1 and J is TRBJ1-5; a weak D match, TRBD1 (5 bases). The CDR3 is 17 residues long. Germline-derived CDR1 and CDR2 are DFQATT and SNEGSKA (reference sequence). Trimming took off 2 bases at V and 2 bases at J, with 19 bases between the two ends. Here the CDR3 DNA reads TGCAGTGCTAGAACCCTACGGGGGTTTTGGGGCAATCAGCCCCAGCATTTT. Its translation is CSARTLRGFWGNQPQHF.

This sequence joins TRBV6-1 and TRBJ2-7; D is possibly TRBD1 (6 bases). The CDR3 length is 15 residues. CDR1 MNHNS and CDR2 SASEGT come from the germline V gene. The CDR3 DNA reads as TGTGCCAGCAGTAATAATTTCGGGACACCCCTACCGCAGTCCGTC. Residues: CASSNNFGTPLPQSV.

This clonotype was seen a few times. This chain connects TRBV7-2 to TRBJ1-1, with a tentative D call TRBD1 (6 bases). Trimming stripped 0 bases from V and 4 bases from J, with 9 bases between. In germline, CDR1 is SGHTA, CDR2 FQGNSA. The CDR3 covers 14 residues. CDR3 sequence reads: CASSLAQGTTEAFF. The CDR3, as DNA: TGTGCCAGCAGCTTAGCGCAGGGGACCACTGAAGCTTTCTTT.

This clonotype occurred a few times. The chain combines TRBV5-1 with TRBJ2-7; 11 bases fit TRBD2. The junction had 9 bases not matched to a gene; V was cut back by 6 bases and J by 4 bases. CDR1 is SGHRS, CDR2 YFSETQ, per germline. The CDR3 loop spans 15 amino acids. CDR3 residues: CASTHTSGREYEQYF. CDR3 nucleotides: TGCGCCAGCACCCACACTAGCGGGAGAGAATACGAGCAGTACTTC. The entire variable domain, with the rest obtained from reference TRBV5-1 and TRBJ2-7, is as follows: KAGVTQTPRYLIKTRGQQVTLSCSPISGHRSVSWYQQTPGQGLQFLFEYFSETQRNKGNFPGRFSGRQFSNSRSEMNVSTLELGDSALYLCASTHTSGREYEQYFGPGTRLTVT.

With respect to this clonotype: At one boundary the junction diverges from the germline segment, which might be a read error. This sequence joins TRBV10-2 and TRBJ2-2, with a possible D match to TRBD2 (6 bases). Germline CDR1 reads WSHSY; CDR2 reads SAAADI. CDR3 length: 15 residues. The CDR3 here is CAISESRGIAGELFF. The CDR3 DNA follows: TGCGCCATCAGTGAGTCCCGGGGGATCGCCGGGGAGCTGTTTTTT.

This clonotype came up a few times. The chain carries TRBV12-3 or TRBV12-4 and TRBJ1-1; D ambiguous. The CDR3 extends over 14 amino acids. Trimming left V 5 bases short and J 4 bases short, with 14 bases between. The CDR3 region has the DNA TGTGCCAGCAGTGAGGGCACGGCCAGCACTGAAGCTTTCTTT. Protein: CASSEGTASTEAFF.

This clonotype came up a few times. The chain joins TRBV12-3 or TRBV12-4 to TRBJ2-4, with 7 positions matching TRBD1. CDR3 length: 14 amino acids. With 6 bases clipped from V and 1 base from J, the junction kept 3 bases outside the gene matches. The DNA for the CDR3 is TGTGCCAGCAGGCCGACAGGGGCCAAAAACATTCAGTACTTC. Amino acid sequence: CASRPTGAKNIQYF.

This clonotype was picked up many times. The J gene is TRBJ2-1, the V gene TRBV12-3 or TRBV12-4; TRBD2 agrees at 10 bases. J lost 8 bases, V lost 3 bases, and 7 bases had no gene match. This CDR3 spans 15 amino acids. This chain's CDR3 is CASSFSSSGGDEQFF. The CDR3 DNA reads as TGTGCCAGCAGTTTTAGTTCCAGCGGGGGGGATGAGCAGTTCTTC.